Many counts were recorded for the clone carrying this T cell receptor (beta chain). The data are from a study of glioma-infiltrating T cells. Amplification of TCR alpha and beta CDR3 regions from RNA used iRepertoire nested multiplex PCR. One entry per CDR3 protein results from TCRdb running MiXCR on the multiplex PCR reads. The sample lists about 140,000 distinct CDR3 sequences, about two fifths occurring once. Germline V gene sequence: CDR1 MNHEY, CDR2 SMNVEV (reference sequence). V dropped 5 bases and J dropped 8; count of bases not matched to a gene: 7. CDR3 length equals 14 residues. The chain recombines TRBV27 with TRBJ2-1; 9 nucleotides line up with TRBD1. The TCR originated in a human donor with low-grade glioma or glioblastoma, undergoing nonglioma brain surgery, or in good health (not recorded which). The sequenced material came from glioma tissue, nonneoplastic brain tissue, or PBMCs (not recorded which). CDR3 loop: CASSPGQGTDEQFF. In nucleotides, the CDR3 is TGTGCCAGCAGTCCGGGACAGGGTACGGATGAGCAGTTCTTC.